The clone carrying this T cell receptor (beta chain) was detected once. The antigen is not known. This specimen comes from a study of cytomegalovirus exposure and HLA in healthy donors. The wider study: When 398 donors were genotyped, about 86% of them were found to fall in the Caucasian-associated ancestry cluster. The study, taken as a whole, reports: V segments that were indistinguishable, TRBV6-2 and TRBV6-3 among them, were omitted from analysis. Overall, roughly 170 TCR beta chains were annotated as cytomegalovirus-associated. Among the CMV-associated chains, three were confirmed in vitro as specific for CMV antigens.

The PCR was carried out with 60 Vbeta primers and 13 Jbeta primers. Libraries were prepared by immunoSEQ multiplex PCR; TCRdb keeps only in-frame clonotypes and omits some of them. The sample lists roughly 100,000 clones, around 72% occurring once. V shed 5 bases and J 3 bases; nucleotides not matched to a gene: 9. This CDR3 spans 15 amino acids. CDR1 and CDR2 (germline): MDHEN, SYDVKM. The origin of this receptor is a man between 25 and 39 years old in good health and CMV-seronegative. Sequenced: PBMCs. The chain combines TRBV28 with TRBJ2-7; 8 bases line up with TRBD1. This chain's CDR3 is CASSNPGQVIYEQYF. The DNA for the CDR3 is TGTGCCAGCAGTAACCCGGGACAGGTAATCTACGAGCAGTACTTC.